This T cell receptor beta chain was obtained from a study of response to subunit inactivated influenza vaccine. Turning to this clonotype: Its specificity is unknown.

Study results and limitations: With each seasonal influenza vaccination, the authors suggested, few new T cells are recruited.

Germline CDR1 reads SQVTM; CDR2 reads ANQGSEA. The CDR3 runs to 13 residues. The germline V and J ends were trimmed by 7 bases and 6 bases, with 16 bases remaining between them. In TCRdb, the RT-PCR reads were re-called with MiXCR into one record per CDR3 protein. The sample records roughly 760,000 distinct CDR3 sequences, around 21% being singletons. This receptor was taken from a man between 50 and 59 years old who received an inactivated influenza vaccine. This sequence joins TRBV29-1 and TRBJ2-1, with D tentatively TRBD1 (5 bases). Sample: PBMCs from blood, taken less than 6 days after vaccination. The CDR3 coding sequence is TGCAGCGGAACAGGTACTCCCGTCAATGAGCAGTTCTTC. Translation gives CSGTGTPVNEQFF.